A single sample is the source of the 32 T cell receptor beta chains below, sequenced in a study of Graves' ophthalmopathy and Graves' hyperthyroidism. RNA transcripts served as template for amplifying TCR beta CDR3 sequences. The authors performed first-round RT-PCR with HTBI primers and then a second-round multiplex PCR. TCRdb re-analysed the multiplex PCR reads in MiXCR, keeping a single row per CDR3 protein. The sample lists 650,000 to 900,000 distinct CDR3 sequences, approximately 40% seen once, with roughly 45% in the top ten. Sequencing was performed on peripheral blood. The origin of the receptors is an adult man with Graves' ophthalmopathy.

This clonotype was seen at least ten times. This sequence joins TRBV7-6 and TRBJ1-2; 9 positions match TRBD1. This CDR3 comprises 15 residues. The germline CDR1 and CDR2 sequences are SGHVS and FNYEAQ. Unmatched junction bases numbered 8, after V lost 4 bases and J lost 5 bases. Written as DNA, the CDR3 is TGTGCCAGCAGCTCCGCACAGGGGGCACGGTATGGCTACACCTTC. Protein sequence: CASSSAQGARYGYTF.

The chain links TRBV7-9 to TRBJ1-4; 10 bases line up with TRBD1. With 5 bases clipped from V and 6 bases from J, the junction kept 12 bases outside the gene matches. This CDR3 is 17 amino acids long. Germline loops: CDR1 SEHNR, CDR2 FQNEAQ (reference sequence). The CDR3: CASSIRSGTGEDEKLFF. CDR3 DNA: TGTGCCAGCAGCATAAGGAGCGGGACAGGGGAGGATGAAAAACTGTTTTTT.

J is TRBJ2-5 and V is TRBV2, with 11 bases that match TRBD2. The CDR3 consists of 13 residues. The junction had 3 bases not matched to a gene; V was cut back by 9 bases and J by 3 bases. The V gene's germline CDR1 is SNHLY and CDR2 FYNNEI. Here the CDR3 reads CARLAGVEETQYF. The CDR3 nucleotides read TGTGCCAGACTAGCGGGGGTCGAAGAGACCCAGTACTTC. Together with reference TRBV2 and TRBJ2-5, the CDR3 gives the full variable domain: EPEVTQTPSHQVTQMGQEVILRCVPISNHLYFYWYRQILGQKVEFLVSFYNNEISEKSEIFDDQFSVERPDGSNFTLKIRSTKLEDSAMYFCARLAGVEETQYFGPGTRLLVL.

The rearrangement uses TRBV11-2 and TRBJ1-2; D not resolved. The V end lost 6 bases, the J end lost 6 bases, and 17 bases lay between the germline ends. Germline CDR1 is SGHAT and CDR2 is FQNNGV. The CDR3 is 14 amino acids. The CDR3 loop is CASSLRTPLDGYTF. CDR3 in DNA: TGTGCCAGCAGTTTAAGGACTCCACTCGATGGCTACACCTTC. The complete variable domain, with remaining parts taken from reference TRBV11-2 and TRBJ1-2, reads EAGVAQSPRYKIIEKRQSVAFWCNPISGHATLYWYQQILGQGPKLLIQFQNNGVVDDSQLPKDRFSAERLKGVDSTLKIQPAKLEDSAVYLCASSLRTPLDGYTFGSGTRLTVV.

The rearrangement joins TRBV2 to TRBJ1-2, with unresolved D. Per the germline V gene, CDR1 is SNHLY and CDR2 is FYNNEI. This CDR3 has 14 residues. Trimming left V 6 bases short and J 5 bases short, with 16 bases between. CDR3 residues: CASSRHQALYGYTF. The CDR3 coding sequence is TGTGCCAGCAGCCGACACCAGGCTCTATATGGCTACACCTTC.

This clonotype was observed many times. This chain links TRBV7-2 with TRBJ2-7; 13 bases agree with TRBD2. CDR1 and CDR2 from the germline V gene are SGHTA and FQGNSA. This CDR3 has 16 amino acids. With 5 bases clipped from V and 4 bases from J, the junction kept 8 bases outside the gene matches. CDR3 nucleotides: TGTGCCAGCAGCCCCCCGGGACTAGCGGGGAGGTACGAGCAGTACTTC. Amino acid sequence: CASSPPGLAGRYEQYF. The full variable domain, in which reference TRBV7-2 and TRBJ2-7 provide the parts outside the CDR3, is GAGVSQSPSNKVTEKGKDVELRCDPISGHTALYWYRQSLGQGLEFLIYFQGNSAPDKSGLPSDRFSAERTGGSVSTLTIQRTQQEDSAVYLCASSPPGLAGRYEQYFGPGTRLTVT.

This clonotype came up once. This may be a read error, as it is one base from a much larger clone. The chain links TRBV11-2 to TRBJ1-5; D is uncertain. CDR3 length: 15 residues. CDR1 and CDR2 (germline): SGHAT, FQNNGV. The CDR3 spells CARSLVPGSNQPQHF. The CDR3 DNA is TGTGCCCGCAGCTTAGTCCCAGGCTCCAATCAGCCCCAGCATTTT.

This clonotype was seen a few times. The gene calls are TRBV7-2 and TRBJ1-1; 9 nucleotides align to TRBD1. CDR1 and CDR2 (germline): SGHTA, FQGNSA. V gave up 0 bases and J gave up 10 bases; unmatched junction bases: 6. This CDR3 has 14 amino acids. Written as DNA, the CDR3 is TGTGCCAGCAGCTTAGCGTTAACAGGGGGCTCAGCTTTCTTT. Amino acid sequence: CASSLALTGGSAFF.

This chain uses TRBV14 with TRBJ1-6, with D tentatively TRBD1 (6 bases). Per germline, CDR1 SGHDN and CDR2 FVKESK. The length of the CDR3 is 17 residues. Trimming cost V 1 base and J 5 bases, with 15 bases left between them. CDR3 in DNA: TGTGCCAGCAGCCAAGGGTATGAGGGGGGTAATAATTCACCCCTCCACTTT. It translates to CASSQGYEGGNNSPLHF. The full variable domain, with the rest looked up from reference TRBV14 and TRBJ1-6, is EAGVTQFPSHSVIEKGQTVTLRCDPISGHDNLYWYRRVMGKEIKFLLHFVKESKQDESGMPNNRFLAERTGGTYSTLKVQPAELEDSGVYFCASSQGYEGGNNSPLHFGNGTRLTVT.

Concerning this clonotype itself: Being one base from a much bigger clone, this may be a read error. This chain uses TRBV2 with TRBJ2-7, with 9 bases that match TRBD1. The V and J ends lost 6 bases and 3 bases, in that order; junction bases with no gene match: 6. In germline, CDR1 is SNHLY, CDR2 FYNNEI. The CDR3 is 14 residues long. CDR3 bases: TGTGCCAGCAGGGGTCGGGACAGGGACTACGAGCAGTACTTC. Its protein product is CASRGRDRDYEQYF.

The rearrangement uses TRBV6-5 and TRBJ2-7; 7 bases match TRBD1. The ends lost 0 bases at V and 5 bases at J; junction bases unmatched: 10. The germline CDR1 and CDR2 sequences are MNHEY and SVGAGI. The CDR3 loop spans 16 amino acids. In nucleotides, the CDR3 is TGTGCCAGCAGTTACTCATCCAAAACAGGGGTCCACGAGCAGTACTTC. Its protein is CASSYSSKTGVHEQYF.

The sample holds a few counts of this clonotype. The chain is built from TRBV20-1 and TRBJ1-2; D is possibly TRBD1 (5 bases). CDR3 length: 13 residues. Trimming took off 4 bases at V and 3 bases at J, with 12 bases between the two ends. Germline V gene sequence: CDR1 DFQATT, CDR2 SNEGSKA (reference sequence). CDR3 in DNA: TGCAGTGCTACTCCCGGGACGTACTATGGCTACACCTTC. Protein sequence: CSATPGTYYGYTF.

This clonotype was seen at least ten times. The CDR3 sequence is CSVGDGSVYEQYF. CDR3 in DNA: TGCAGCGTTGGAGACGGGTCCGTCTACGAGCAGTACTTC. The chain recombines TRBV29-1 with TRBJ2-7; D uncertain. The CDR3 consists of 13 residues. Trimming shortened V by 4 bases and J by 3 bases, and 13 bases separated the two germline ends. Germline CDR1 is SQVTM and CDR2 is ANQGSEA.

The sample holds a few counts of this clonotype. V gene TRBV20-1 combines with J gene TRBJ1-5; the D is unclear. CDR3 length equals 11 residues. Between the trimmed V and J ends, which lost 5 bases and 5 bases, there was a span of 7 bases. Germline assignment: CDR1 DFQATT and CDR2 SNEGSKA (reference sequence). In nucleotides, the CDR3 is TGCAGTGCTTCCGGTTATCAGCCCCAGCATTTT. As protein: CSASGYQPQHF.

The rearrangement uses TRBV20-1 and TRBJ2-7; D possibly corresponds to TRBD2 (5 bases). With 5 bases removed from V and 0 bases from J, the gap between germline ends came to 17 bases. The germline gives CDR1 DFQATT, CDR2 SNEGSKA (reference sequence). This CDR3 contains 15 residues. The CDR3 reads CSAGDPGSGSYEQYF. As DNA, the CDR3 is TGCAGTGCTGGGGATCCGGGAAGTGGCTCCTACGAGCAGTACTTC.

The DNA of the CDR3 is TGCAGTGCTAGAGATCAACCGGGGCCCAACTATGGCTACACCTTC. Protein: CSARDQPGPNYGYTF. This chain uses TRBV20-1 with TRBJ1-2; perhaps TRBD1 as D (5 bases). V was trimmed by 0 bases and J by 2 bases, leaving 13 bases between them. CDR3 length: 15 residues. Germline lookup yields CDR1 DFQATT and CDR2 SNEGSKA (reference sequence).

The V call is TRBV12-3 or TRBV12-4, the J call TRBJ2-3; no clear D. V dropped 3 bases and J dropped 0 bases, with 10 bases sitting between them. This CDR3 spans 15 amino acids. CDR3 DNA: TGTGCCAGCAGTTTGACGGTTACTAGCACAGATACGCAGTATTTT. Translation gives CASSLTVTSTDTQYF.

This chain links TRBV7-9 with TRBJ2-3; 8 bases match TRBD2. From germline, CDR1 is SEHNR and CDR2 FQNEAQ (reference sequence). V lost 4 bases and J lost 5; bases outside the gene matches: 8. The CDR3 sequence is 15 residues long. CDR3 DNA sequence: TGTGCCAGCAGCTCCAGCGGGAGTACGGGAGATACGCAGTATTTT. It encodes CASSSSGSTGDTQYF.

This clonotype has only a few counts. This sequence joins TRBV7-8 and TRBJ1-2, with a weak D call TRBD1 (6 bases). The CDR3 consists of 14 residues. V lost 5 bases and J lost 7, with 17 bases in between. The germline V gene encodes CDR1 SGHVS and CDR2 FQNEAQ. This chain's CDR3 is CASSRDRLSGGYTF. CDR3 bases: TGTGCCAGCAGCCGCGACAGGCTAAGCGGTGGCTACACCTTC.

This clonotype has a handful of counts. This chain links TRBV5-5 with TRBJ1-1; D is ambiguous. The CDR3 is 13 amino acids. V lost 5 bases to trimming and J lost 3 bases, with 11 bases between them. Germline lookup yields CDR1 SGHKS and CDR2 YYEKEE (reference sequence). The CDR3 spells CASRDTVHTEAFF. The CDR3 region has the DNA TGTGCCAGCAGGGATACGGTCCACACTGAAGCTTTCTTT.

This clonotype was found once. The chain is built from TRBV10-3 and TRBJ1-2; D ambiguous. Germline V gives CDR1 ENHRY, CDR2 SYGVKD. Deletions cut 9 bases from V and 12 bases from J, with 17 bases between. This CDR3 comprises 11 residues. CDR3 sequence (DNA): TGTGCCATGCGGGCAGACGGCGGCCACACCTTC. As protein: CAMRADGGHTF.

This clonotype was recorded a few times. CDR3 bases: TGTGCCAGCGAGACAGGGTACACAGATACGCAGTATTTT. Protein: CASETGYTDTQYF. This chain uses TRBV2 with TRBJ2-3, with TRBD1 identical over 7 bases. J was trimmed by 2 bases and V by 8 bases; bases with no gene match: 4. The germline V gene has CDR1 SNHLY and CDR2 FYNNEI. This CDR3 is built from 13 residues.

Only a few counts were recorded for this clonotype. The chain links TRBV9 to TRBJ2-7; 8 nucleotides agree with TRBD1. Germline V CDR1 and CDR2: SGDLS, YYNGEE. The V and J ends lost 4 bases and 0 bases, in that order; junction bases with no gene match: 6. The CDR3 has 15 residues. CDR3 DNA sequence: TGTGCCAGCAGCCCGACAGGGGATAGCTCCTACGAGCAGTACTTC. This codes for CASSPTGDSSYEQYF.

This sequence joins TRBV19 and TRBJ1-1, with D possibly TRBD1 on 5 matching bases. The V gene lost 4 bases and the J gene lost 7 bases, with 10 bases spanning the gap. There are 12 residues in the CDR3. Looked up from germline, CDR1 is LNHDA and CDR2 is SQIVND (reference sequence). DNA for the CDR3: TGTGCCAGTAGTACCGGGGGTGGTGAAGCTTTCTTT. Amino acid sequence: CASSTGGGEAFF. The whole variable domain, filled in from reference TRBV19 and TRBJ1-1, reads DGGITQSPKYLFRKEGQNVTLSCEQNLNHDAMYWYRQDPGQGLRLIYYSQIVNDFQKGDIAEGYSVSREKKESFPLTVTSAQKNPTAFYLCASSTGGGEAFFGQGTRLTVV.

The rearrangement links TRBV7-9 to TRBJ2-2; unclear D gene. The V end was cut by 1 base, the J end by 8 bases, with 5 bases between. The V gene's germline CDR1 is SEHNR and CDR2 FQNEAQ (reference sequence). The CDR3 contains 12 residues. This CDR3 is CASSLDAGELFF. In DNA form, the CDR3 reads TGTGCCAGCAGCTTAGATGCAGGGGAGCTGTTTTTT.

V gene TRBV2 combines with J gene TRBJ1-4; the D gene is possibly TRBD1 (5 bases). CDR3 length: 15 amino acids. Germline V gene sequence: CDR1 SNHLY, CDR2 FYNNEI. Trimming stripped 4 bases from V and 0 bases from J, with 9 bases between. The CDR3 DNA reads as TGTGCCAGCAGTGGGGACGCGGCAACTAATGAAAAACTGTTTTTT. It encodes CASSGDAATNEKLFF.

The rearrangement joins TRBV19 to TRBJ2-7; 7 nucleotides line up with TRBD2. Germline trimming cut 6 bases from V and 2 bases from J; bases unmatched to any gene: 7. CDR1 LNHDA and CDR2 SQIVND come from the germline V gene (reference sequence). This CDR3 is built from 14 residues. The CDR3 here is CASRSGKGPYEQYF. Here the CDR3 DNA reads TGTGCCAGTAGAAGCGGGAAGGGCCCCTACGAGCAGTACTTC.

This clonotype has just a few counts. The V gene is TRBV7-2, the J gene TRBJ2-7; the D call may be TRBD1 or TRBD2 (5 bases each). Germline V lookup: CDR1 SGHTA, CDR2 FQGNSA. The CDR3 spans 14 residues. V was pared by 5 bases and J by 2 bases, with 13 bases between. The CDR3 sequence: CASSPGPTAYEQYF. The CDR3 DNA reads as TGTGCCAGCAGCCCGGGACCTACCGCCTACGAGCAGTACTTC. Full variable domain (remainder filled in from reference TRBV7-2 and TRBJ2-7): GAGVSQSPSNKVTEKGKDVELRCDPISGHTALYWYRQSLGQGLEFLIYFQGNSAPDKSGLPSDRFSAERTGGSVSTLTIQRTQQEDSAVYLCASSPGPTAYEQYFGPGTRLTVT.

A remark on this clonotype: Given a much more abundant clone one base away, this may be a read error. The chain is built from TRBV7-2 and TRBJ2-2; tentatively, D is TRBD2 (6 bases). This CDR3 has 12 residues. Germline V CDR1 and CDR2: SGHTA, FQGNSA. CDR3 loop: CASSWDAGGLFF. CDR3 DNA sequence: TGTGCCAGCAGCTGGGACGCCGGGGGGCTGTTTTTT.

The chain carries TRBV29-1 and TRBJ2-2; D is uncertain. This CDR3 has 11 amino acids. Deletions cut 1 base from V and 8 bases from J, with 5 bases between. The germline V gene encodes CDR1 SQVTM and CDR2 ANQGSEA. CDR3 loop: CSVEGAGELFF. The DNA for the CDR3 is TGCAGCGTTGAAGGGGCTGGGGAGCTGTTTTTT.

CDR3 nucleotide sequence: TGCAGTGCTAGTGCCGTCGGAGCGGGTGGATCACCCCTCCACTTT. It translates to CSASAVGAGGSPLHF. J is TRBJ1-6 and V is TRBV20-1; D is uncertain. The CDR3 has 15 amino acids. Deletions cut 3 bases from V and 10 bases from J, with 19 bases between. Germline-derived CDR1 and CDR2 are DFQATT and SNEGSKA (reference sequence).

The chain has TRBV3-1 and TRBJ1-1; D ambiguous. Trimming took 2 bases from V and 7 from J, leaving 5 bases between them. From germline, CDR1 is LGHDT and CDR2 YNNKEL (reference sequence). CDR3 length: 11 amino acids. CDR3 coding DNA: TGTGCCAGCAGCCAAACTCGTGAAGCTTTCTTT. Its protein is CASSQTREAFF.